This T cell receptor (beta chain) came from a study of cytomegalovirus exposure and HLA in healthy donors. Both 60 Vbeta primers and 13 Jbeta primers went into the PCR. Repertoires were generated with immunoSEQ multiplex PCR, while TCRdb's copy carries only in-frame clones and drops some. The sample has more than 100,000 clones; 82% are singletons. Details on this clone: The antigen is not known.

Study-wide findings and caveats: One variant, a missense change in DCLRE1C, was linked in a later analysis to TCR beta V- and J-gene trimming.

The source of this sequence is a woman aged 45-65 years in good health and CMV-seropositive. Sequenced: PBMCs.

CDR3 in amino acids: CASKFGTSGDEQYF. As DNA, the CDR3 is TGCGCCAGCAAATTCGGGACTAGCGGGGACGAGCAGTACTTC. This chain connects TRBV5-1 to TRBJ2-7, with 13 nucleotides matching TRBD2. Germline values: CDR1 SGHRS, CDR2 YFSETQ. Losses at the gene ends were 6 bases for V and 5 bases for J; bases not matched to a gene: 5. The CDR3 consists of 14 residues.